This T cell receptor (beta chain) was identified in a study of blood T cell repertoires in COVID-19. Across the study: Samples representing acute and convalescent COVID-19 were sourced from the United States, Italy and Spain. The cDNA or gDNA used as material had been derived from T cells, B-cell-depleted T cells, or PBMCs.

In germline, CDR1 is SQVTM, CDR2 ANQGSEA. With 5 bases removed from V and 9 bases from J, the gap between germline ends came to 16 bases. This CDR3 spans 12 amino acids. The method was immunoSEQ multiplex PCR; TCRdb's version includes in-frame clones alone and lacks a portion of them. This sample has 130,000 or so clones, with about 91% found just once. Sequenced material: peripheral blood. This chain uses TRBV29-1 with TRBJ1-1; D is unclear. This TCR was sampled from a man aged 50-59 years with acute or convalescent COVID-19. CDR3 in DNA: TGCAGCGTTCGCCCCTACAGAGTGAAAGCTTTCTTT. This sequence encodes CSVRPYRVKAFF.